This T cell receptor beta chain was identified during a study of T-cell reconstitution after alpha-beta-depleted transplantation in children. Preparing the TCRbeta library involved the use of unique molecular identifiers. TCRdb re-called the PCR reads with MiXCR, one entry per CDR3 protein. The table records 300,000 to 400,000 distinct CDR3 sequences, approximately 20% of them present only once. Germline V gene sequence: CDR1 SEHNR, CDR2 FQNEAQ (reference sequence). Trimming took off 0 bases at V and 1 base at J, with 9 bases between the two ends. This CDR3 is 15 amino acids long. This clonotype was counted many times.

V gene TRBV7-9 combines with J gene TRBJ1-1; a possible D gene is TRBD1 (5 bases). The material was PBMCs, mostly from graft donor cells, obtained 180 days after TCRalphabeta/CD19-depleted stem cell transplant. The receptor comes from a male patient aged 10 to 17 who had a stem cell transplant for acute lymphoblastic leukemia, so the T cells may come from the graft donor. The CDR3 DNA follows: TGTGCCAGCAGCTTAGCGCAGGGCAGGAACACTGAAGCTTTCTTT. Protein product: CASSLAQGRNTEAFF.